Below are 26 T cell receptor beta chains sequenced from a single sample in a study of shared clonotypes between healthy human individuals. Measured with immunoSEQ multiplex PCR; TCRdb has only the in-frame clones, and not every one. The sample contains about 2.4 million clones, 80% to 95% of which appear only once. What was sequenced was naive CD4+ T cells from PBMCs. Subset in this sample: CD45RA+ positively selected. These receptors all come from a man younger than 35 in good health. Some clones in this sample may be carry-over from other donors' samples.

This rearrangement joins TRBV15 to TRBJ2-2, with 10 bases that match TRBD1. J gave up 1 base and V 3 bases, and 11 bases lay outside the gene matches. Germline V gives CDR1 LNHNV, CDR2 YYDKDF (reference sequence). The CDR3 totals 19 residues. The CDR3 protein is CATSSPIVGQGQNTGELFF. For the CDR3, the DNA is TGTGCCACCAGCAGCCCGATCGTGGGACAGGGGCAGAACACCGGGGAGCTGTTTTTT. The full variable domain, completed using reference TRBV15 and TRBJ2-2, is DAMVIQNPRYQVTQFGKPVTLSCSQTLNHNVMYWYQQKSSQAPKLLFHYYDKDFNNEADTPDNFQSRRPNTSFCFLDIRSPGLGDTAMYLCATSSPIVGQGQNTGELFFGEGSRLTVL.

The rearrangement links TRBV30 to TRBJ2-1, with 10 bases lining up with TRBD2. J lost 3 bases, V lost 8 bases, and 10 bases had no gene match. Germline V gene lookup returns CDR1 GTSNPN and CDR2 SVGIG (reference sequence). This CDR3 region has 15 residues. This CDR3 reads CAGTKREGSYNEQFF. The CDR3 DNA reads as TGTGCCGGGACCAAGCGGGAGGGCAGCTACAATGAGCAGTTCTTC.

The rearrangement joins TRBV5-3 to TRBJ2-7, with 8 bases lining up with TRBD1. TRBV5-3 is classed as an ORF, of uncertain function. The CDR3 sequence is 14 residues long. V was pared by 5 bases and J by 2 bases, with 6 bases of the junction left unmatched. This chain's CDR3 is CARRQETGAYEQYF. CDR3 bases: TGTGCCAGAAGACAGGAGACAGGGGCCTACGAGCAGTACTTC.

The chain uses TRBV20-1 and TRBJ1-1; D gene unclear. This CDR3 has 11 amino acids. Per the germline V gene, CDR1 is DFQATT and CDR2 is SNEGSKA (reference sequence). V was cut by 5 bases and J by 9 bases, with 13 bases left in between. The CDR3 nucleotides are TGCAGTGCTGCCCCCGAGTTTAAAGCTTTCTTT. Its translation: CSAAPEFKAFF.

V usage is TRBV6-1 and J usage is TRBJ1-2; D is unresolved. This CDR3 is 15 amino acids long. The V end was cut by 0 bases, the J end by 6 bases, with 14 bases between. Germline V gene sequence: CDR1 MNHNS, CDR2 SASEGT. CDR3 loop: CASSEARRDRDGYTF. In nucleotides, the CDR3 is TGTGCCAGCAGTGAAGCCCGGCGGGATCGTGATGGCTACACCTTC.

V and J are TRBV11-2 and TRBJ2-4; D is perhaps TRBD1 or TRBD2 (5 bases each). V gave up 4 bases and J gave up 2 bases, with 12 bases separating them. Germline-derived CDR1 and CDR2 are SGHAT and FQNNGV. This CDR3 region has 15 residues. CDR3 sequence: CASSSPRGPKNIQYF. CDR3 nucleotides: TGTGCCAGCAGCTCGCCCCGGGGCCCCAAAAACATTCAGTACTTC.

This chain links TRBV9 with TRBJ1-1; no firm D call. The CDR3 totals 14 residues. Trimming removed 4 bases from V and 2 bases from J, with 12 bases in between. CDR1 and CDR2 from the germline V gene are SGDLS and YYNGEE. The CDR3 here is CASSPRASNTEAFF. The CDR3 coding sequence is TGTGCCAGCAGCCCCCGTGCTAGCAACACTGAAGCTTTCTTT.

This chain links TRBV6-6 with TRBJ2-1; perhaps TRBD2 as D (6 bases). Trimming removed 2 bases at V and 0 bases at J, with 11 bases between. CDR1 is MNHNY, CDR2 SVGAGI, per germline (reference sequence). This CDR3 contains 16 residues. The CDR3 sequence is CASSYVVGGSYNEQFF. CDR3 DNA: TGTGCCAGCAGTTACGTGGTGGGAGGCTCCTACAATGAGCAGTTCTTC.

CDR3 protein: CASSLSRKGAGGLTDTQYF. For the CDR3, the DNA is TGTGCCAGCAGTTTATCACGGAAGGGAGCGGGAGGGTTGACAGATACGCAGTATTTT. This chain joins TRBV27 and TRBJ2-3; TRBD2 aligns across 10 bases. This CDR3 is 19 amino acids long. Germline values: CDR1 MNHEY, CDR2 SMNVEV (reference sequence). V shed 0 bases, J shed 3 bases, and the junction held 12 bases outside the gene matches.

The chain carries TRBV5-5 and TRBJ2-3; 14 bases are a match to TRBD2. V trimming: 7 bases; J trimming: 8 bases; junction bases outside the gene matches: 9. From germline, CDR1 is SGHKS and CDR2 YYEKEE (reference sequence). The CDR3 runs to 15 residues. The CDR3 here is CASLGLAGDGGTQYF. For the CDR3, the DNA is TGTGCCAGCCTGGGACTAGCGGGAGACGGAGGTACGCAGTATTTT.

The CDR3 nucleotides read TGTGCCAGCAGCTCGTCGGACAGCTACTCTGGAAACACCATATATTTT. Its translation: CASSSSDSYSGNTIYF. This chain joins TRBV5-5 and TRBJ1-3, with D perhaps TRBD1 (6 bases). Germline loops: CDR1 SGHKS, CDR2 YYEKEE (reference sequence). The germline V and J ends were trimmed by 3 bases and 0 bases, with 13 bases remaining between them. The CDR3 loop spans 16 amino acids.

CDR3 DNA: TGTGCCAGCAGCTTCTATTACAGTTCACTTTCAACTAATGAAAAACTGTTTTTT. The encoded protein is CASSFYYSSLSTNEKLFF. The chain carries TRBV5-6 and TRBJ1-4; D unresolved. Trimming cost V 2 bases and J 0 bases, with 17 bases left between them. Per germline, CDR1 SGHDT and CDR2 YYEEEE. The CDR3 runs 18 residues.

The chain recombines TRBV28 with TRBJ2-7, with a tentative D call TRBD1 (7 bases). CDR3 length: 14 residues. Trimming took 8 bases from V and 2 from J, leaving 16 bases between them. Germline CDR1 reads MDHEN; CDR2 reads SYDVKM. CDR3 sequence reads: CASGTTGRTYEQYF. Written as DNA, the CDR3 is TGTGCCAGCGGAACGACAGGGAGGACCTACGAGCAGTACTTC.

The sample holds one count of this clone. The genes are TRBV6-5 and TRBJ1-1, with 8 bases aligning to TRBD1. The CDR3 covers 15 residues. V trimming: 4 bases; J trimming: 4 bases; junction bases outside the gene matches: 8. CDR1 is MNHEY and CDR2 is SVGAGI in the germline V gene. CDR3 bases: TGTGCCAGCAGTTCGCCAGGGGGCGGGAGCACTGAAGCTTTCTTT. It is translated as CASSSPGGGSTEAFF.

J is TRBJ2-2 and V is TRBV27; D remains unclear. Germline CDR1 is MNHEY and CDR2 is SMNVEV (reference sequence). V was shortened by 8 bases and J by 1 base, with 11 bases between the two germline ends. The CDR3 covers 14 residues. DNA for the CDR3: TGTGCCAGCGGTAAGCCCCAGAACACCGGGGAGCTGTTTTTT. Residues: CASGKPQNTGELFF.

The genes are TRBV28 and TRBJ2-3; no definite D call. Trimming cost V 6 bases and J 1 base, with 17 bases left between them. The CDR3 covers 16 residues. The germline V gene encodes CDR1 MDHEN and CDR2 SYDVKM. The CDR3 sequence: CASRIGQAVGTDTQYF. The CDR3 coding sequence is TGTGCCAGCAGAATAGGCCAGGCAGTGGGCACAGATACGCAGTATTTT.

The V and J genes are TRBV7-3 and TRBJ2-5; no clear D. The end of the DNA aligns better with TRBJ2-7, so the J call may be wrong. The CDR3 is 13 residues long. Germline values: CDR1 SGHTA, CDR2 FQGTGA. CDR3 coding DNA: TGTGCCAGCAGCTTAAGGGAAGGCTACGAGCAGTACTTC. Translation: CASSLREGYEQYF.

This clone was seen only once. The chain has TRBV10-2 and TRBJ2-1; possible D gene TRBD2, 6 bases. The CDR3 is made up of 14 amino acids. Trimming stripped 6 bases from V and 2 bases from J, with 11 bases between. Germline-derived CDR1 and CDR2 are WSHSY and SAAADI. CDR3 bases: TGCGCCAGCAGCGGGAGAGGAACCTACAATGAGCAGTTCTTC. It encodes CASSGRGTYNEQFF.

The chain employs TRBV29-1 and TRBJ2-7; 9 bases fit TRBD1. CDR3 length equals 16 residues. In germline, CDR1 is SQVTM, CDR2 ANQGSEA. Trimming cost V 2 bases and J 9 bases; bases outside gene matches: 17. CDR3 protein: CSVESSGQGHPPRQYF. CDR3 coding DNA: TGCAGCGTTGAAAGCTCAGGACAGGGGCATCCCCCACGGCAGTACTTC.

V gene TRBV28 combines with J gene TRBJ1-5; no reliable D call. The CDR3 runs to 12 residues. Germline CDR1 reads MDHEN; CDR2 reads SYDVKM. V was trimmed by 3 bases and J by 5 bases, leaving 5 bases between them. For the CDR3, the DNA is TGTGCCAGCAGTTTGGTACATCAGCCCCAGCATTTT. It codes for CASSLVHQPQHF.

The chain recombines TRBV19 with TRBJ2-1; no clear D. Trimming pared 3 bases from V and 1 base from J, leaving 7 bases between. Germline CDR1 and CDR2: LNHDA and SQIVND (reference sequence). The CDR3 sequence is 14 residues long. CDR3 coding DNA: TGTGCCAGTAGTATGGGAATTTCCTACAATGAGCAGTTCTTC. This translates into CASSMGISYNEQFF.

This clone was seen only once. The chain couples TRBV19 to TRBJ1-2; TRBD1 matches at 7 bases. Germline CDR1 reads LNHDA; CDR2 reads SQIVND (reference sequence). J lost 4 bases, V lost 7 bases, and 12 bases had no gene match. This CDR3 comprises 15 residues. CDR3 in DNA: TGTGCCAGTATAGACAGGGCAAAGCGGATCTATGGCTACACCTTC. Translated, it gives CASIDRAKRIYGYTF.

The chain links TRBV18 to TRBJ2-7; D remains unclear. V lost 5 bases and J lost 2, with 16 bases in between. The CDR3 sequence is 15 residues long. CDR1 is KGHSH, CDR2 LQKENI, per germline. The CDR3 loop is CASSIGPIKTYEQYF. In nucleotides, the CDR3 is TGTGCCAGCTCAATCGGGCCAATAAAAACCTACGAGCAGTACTTC.

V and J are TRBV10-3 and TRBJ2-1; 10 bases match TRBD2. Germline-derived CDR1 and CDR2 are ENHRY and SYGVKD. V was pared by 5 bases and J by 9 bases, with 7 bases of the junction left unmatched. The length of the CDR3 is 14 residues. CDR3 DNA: TGTGCCATCAGTCTAGCGGGGGTAAGTGGTGAGCAGTTCTTC. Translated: CAISLAGVSGEQFF.

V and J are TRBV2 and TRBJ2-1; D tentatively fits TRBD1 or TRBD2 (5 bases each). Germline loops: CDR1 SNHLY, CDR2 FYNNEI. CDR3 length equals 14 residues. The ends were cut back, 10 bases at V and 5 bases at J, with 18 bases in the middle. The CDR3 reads CATTPGRRDNEQFF. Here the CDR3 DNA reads TGTGCCACCACTCCGGGACGGAGAGACAATGAGCAGTTCTTC.

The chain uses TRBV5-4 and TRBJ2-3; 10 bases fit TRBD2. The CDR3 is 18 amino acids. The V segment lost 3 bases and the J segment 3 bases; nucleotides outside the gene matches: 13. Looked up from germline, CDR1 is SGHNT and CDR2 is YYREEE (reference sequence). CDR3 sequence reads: CASSSPDAASGRTDTQYF. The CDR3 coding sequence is TGTGCCAGCAGCTCGCCGGACGCGGCTAGCGGGAGAACAGATACGCAGTATTTT.